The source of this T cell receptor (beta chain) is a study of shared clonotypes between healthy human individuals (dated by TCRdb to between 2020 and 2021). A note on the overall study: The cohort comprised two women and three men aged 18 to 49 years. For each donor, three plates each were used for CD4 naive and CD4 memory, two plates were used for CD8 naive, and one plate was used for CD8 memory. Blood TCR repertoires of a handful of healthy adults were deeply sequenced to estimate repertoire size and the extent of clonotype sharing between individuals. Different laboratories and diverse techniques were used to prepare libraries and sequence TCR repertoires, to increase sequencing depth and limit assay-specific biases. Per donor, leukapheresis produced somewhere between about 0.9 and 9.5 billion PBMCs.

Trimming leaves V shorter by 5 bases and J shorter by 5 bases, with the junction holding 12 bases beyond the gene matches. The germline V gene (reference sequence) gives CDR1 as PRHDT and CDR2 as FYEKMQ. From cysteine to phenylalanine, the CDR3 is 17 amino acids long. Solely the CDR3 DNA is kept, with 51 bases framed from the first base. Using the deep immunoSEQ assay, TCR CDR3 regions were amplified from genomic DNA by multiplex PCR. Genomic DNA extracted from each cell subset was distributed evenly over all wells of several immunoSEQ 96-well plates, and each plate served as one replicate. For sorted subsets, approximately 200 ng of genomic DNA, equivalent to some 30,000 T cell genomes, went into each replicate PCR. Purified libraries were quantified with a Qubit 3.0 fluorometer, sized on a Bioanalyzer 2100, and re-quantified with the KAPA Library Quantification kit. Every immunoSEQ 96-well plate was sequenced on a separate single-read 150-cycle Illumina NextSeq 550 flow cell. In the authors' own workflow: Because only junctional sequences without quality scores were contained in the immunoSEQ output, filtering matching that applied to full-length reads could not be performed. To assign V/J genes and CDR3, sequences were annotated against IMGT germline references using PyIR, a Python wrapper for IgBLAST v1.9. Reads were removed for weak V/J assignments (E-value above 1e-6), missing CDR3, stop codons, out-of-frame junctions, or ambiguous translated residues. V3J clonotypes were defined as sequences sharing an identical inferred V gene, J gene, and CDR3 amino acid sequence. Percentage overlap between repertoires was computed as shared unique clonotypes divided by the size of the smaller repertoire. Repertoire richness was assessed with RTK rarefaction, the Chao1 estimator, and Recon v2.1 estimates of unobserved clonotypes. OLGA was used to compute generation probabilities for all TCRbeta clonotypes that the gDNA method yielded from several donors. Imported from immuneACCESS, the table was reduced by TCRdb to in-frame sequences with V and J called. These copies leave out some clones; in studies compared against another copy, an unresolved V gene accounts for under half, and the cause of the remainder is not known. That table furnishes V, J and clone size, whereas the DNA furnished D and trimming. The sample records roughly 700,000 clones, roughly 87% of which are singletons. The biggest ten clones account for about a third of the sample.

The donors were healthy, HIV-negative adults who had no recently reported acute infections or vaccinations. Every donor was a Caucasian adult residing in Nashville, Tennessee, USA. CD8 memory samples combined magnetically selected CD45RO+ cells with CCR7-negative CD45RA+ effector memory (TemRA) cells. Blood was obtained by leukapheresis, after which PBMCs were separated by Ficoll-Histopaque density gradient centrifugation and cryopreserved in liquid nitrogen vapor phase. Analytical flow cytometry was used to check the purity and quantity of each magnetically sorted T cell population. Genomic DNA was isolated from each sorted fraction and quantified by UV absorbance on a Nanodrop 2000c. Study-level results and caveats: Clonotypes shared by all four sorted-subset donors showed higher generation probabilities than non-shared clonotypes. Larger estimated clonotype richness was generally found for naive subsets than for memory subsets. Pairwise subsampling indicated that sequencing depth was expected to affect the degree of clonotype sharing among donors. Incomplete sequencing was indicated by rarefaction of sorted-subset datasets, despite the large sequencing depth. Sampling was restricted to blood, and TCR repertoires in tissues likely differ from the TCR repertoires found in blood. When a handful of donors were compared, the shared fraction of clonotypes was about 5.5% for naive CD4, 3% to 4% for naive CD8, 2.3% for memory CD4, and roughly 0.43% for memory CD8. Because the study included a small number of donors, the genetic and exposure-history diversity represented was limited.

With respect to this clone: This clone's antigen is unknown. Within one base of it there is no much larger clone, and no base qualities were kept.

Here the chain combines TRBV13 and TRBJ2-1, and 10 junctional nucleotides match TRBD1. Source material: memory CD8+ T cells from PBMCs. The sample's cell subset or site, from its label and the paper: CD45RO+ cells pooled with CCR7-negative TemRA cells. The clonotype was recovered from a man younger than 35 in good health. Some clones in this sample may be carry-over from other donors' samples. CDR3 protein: CASSPSDRGRVNNEQFF. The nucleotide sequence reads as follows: TGTGCCAGCAGCCCAAGTGACAGGGGGCGCGTTAACAATGAGCAGTTCTTC.